The TCR beta chain described here comes from a study of cytomegalovirus exposure and HLA in healthy donors. Overall study context: Earlier, 150 million to 200 million T cells were analyzed, and 90 million to 120 million unique TCR beta sequences were found among them. Overall study findings and caveats: Researchers reported in a later analysis that common viral pathogens appeared linked to several top clusters. Most TCR sequences were uncommon, yet certain public TCRs appeared in many donors. Being productive about 90% or about 30% of the time was typical of most TCR beta V segments in an earlier analysis.

On this clone: Its antigen is not identified.

The CDR3 contains 13 residues. Germline trimming cut 5 bases from V and 6 bases from J; bases unmatched to any gene: 3. Germline assignment: CDR1 SNHLY and CDR2 FYNNEI. The PCR used 60 Vbeta and 13 Jbeta primers. Only in-frame clones appear in the TCRdb table, and some are missing; sequencing was by immunoSEQ multiplex PCR. This table holds around 180,000 clones, about four fifths found once. What was sequenced was PBMCs. The gene calls are TRBV2 and TRBJ2-3; 9 bases match TRBD1. The sequence came from a woman between 45 and 65 years old in good health and CMV-seronegative. This chain's CDR3 is CASSLQGADTQYF. The CDR3 nucleotides read TGTGCCAGCAGTCTACAGGGGGCTGATACGCAGTATTTT.